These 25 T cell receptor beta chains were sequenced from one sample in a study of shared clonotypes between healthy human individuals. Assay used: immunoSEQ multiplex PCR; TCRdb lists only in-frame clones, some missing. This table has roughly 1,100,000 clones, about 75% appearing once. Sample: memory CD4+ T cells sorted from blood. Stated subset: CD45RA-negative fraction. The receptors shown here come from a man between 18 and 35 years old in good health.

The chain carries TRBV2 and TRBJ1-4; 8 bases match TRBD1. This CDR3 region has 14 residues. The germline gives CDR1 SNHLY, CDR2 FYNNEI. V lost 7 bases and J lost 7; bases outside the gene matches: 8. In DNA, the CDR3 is TGTGCCAGCAATGGACAGGGAGGAGGTGAAAAACTGTTTTTT. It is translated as CASNGQGGGEKLFF. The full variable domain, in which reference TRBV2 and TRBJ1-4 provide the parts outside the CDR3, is EPEVTQTPSHQVTQMGQEVILRCVPISNHLYFYWYRQILGQKVEFLVSFYNNEISEKSEIFDDQFSVERPDGSNFTLKIRSTKLEDSAMYFCASNGQGGGEKLFFGSGTQLSVL.

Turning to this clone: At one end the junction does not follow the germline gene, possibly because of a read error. CDR3 sequence (DNA): TGTGCCACCAGCAGAGACGTGGTTAGCGATCAGCCCCAGCATTTT. Its protein product is CATSRDVVSDQPQHF. The chain uses TRBV15 and TRBJ1-5; D is unclear. Per germline, CDR1 LNHNV and CDR2 YYDKDF (reference sequence). CDR3 length: 15 residues.

DNA for the CDR3: TGCGCCAGCAGCCTACAAGGGACCGGGACAGGCATCACAGATACGCAGTATTTT. Protein: CASSLQGTGTGITDTQYF. This chain links TRBV4-1 with TRBJ2-3; 8 bases map to TRBD1. This CDR3 contains 18 residues. With V trimmed by 4 bases and J by 2 bases, 14 bases remained unmatched. Per germline, CDR1 MGHRA and CDR2 YSYEKL.

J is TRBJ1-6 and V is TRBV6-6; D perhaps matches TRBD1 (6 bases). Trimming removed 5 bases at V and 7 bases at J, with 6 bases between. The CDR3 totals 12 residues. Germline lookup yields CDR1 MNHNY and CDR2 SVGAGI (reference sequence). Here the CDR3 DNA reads TGTGCCAGCAGTGGGACAAATTCACCCCTCCACTTT. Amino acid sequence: CASSGTNSPLHF.

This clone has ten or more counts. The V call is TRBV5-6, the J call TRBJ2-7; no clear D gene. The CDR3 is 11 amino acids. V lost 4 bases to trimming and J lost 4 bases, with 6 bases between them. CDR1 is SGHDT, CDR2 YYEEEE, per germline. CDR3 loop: CASSQKYEQYF. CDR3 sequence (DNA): TGTGCCAGCAGCCAGAAGTACGAGCAGTACTTC.

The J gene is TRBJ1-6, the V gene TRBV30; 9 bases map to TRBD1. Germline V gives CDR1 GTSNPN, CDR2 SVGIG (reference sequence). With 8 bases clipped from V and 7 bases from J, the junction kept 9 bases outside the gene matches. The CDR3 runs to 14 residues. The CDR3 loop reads CAGAQGAKNSPLHF. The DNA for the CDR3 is TGTGCCGGAGCACAGGGGGCGAAGAATTCACCCCTCCACTTT. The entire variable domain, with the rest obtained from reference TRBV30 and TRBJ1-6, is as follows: SQTIHQWPATLVQPVGSPLSLECTVEGTSNPNLYWYRQAAGRGLQLLFYSVGIGQISSEVPQNLSASRPQDRQFILSSKKLLLSDSGFYLCAGAQGAKNSPLHFGNGTRLTVT.

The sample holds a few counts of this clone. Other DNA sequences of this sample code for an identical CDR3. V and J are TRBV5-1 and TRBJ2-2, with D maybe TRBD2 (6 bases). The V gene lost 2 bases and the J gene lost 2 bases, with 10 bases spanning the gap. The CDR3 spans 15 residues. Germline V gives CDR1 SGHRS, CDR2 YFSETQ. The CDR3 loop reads CASSFQGGNTGELFF. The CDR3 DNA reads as TGCGCCAGCAGCTTCCAGGGAGGTAACACCGGGGAGCTGTTTTTT.

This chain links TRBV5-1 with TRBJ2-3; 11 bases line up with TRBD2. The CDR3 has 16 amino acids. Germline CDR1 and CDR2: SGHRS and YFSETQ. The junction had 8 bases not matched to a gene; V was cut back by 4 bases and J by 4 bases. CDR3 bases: TGCGCCAGCAGCCCCCAACTAGCGGGAGTGTCAGATACGCAGTATTTT. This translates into CASSPQLAGVSDTQYF.

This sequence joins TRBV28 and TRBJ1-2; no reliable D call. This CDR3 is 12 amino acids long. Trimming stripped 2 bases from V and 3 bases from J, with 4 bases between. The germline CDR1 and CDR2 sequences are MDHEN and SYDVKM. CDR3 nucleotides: TGTGCCAGCAGTTTAGAATACTATGGCTACACCTTC. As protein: CASSLEYYGYTF.

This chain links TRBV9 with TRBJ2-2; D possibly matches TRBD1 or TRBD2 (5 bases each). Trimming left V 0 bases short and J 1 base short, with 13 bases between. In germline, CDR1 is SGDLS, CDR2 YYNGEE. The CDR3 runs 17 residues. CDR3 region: CASSVGVGTGNTGELFF. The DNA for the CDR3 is TGTGCCAGCAGCGTAGGAGTGGGGACGGGGAACACCGGGGAGCTGTTTTTT.

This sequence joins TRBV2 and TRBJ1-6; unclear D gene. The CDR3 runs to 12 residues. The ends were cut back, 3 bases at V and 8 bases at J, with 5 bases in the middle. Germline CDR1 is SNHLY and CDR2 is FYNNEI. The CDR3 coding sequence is TGTGCCAGCAGTGATGGTTATTCACCCCTCCACTTT. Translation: CASSDGYSPLHF. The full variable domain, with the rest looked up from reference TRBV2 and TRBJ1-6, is EPEVTQTPSHQVTQMGQEVILRCVPISNHLYFYWYRQILGQKVEFLVSFYNNEISEKSEIFDDQFSVERPDGSNFTLKIRSTKLEDSAMYFCASSDGYSPLHFGNGTRLTVT.

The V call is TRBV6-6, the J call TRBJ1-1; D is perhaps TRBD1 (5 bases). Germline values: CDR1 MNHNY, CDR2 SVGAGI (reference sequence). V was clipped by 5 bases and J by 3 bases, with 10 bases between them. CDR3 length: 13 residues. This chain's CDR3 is CASSRVGDTEAFF. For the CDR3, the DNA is TGTGCCAGCAGTCGCGTGGGGGACACTGAAGCTTTCTTT.

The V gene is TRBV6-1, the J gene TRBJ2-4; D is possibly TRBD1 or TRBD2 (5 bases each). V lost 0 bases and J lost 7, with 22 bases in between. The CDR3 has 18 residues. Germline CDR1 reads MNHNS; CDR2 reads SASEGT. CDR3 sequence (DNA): TGTGCCAGCAGTGAAGCGCAGCTTATGGGGGTCAGTGGGAACATTCAGTACTTC. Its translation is CASSEAQLMGVSGNIQYF.

The CDR3 region is CASSLTSSYNSPLHF. CDR3 in DNA: TGTGCCAGCAGCTTGACGAGCTCCTATAATTCACCCCTCCACTTT. The rearrangement links TRBV7-9 to TRBJ1-6; D not certain. This CDR3 has 15 residues. Per the germline V gene, CDR1 is SEHNR and CDR2 is FQNEAQ (reference sequence). V was cut by 3 bases and J by 0 bases, with 6 bases left in between.

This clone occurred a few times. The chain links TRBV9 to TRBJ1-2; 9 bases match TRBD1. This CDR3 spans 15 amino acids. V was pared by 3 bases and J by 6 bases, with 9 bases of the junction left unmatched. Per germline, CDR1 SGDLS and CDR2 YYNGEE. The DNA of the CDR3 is TGTGCCAGCAGCGGCCGGGACAGGGAATCGGATGGCTACACCTTC. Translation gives CASSGRDRESDGYTF. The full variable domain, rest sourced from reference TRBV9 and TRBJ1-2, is DSGVTQTPKHLITATGQRVTLRCSPRSGDLSVYWYQQSLDQGLQFLIQYYNGEERAKGNILERFSAQQFPDLHSELNLSSLELGDSALYFCASSGRDRESDGYTFGSGTRLTVV.

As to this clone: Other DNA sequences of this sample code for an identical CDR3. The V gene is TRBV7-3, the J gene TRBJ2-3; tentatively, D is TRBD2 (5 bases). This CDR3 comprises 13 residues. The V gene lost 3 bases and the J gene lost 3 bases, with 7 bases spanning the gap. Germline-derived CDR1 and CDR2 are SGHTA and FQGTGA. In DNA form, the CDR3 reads TGTGCCAGCAGCTTCGGGGAGACAGATACGCAGTATTTT. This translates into CASSFGETDTQYF.

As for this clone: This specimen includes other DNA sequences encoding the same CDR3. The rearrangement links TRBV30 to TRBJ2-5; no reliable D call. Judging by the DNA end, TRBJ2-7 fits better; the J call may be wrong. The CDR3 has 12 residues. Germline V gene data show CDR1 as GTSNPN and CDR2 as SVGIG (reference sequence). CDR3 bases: TGTGCCTGGAGTGTACGTGGCCACGAGCAGTACTTC. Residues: CAWSVRGHEQYF.

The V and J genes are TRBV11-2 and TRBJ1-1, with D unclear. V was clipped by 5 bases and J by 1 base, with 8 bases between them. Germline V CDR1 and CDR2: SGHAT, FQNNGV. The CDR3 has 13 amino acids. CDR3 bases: TGTGCCAGCAGCCCCAAGTGGAACACTGAAGCTTTCTTT. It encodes CASSPKWNTEAFF.

CDR3 bases: TGTGCAAGTCGCTTAACATTGCGCGGCTGTTCCTACGAGCAGTACTTC. Its protein is CASRLTLRGCSYEQYF. The chain links TRBV12-2 to TRBJ2-7; TRBD2, the D gene given by the table, was not confirmed from the DNA. TRBV12-2 is reported as a pseudogene. The CDR3 is 16 residues long.

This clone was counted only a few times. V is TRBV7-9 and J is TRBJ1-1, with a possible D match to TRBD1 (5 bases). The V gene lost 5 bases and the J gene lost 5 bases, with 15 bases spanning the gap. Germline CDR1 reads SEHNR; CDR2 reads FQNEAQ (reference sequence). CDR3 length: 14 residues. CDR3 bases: TGTGCCAGCAGCCTACAGGCGTCGAAAACTGAAGCTTTCTTT. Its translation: CASSLQASKTEAFF.

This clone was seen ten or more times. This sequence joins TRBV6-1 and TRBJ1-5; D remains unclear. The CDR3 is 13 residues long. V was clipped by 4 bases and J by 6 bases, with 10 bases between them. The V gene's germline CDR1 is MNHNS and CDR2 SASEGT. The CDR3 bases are TGTGCCAGCAGTGTGGTTCTGGGTCAGCCCCAGCATTTT. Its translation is CASSVVLGQPQHF.

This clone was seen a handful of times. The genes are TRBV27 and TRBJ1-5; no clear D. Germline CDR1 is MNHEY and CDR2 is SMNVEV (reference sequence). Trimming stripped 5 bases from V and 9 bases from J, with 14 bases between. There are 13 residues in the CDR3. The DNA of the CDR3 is TGTGCCAGCAGTAGAGAAGGCGGGCGGCCCCAGCATTTT. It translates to CASSREGGRPQHF.

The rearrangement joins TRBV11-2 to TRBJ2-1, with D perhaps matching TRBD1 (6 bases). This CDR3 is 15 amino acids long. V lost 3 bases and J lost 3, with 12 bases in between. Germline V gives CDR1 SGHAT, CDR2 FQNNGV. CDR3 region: CASSLGGGNYNEQFF. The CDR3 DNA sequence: TGTGCCAGCAGCTTGGGTGGGGGCAACTACAATGAGCAGTTCTTC.

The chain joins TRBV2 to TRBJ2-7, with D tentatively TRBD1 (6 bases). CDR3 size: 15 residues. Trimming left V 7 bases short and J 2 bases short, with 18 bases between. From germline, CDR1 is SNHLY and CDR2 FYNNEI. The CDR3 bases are TGTGCCAGCAACCGCCAGGCAGGGGTGCCCTACGAGCAGTACTTC. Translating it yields CASNRQAGVPYEQYF.

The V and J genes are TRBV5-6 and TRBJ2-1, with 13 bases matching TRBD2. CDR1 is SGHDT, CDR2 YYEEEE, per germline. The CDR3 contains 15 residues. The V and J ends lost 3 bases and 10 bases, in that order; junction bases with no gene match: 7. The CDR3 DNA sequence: TGTGCCAGCAGCTCCTCGGGACTAGCGGGAAGGGAGCAGTTCTTC. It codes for CASSSSGLAGREQFF. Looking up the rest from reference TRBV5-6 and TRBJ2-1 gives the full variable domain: DAGVTQSPTHLIKTRGQQVTLRCSPKSGHDTVSWYQQALGQGPQFIFQYYEEEERQRGNFPDRFSGHQFPNYSSELNVNALLLGDSALYLCASSSSGLAGREQFFGPGTRLTVL.